This T cell receptor beta chain was profiled in a study of CD8+ T cells in alopecia areata. The CDR3 contains 16 residues. Trimming took 2 bases from V and 3 from J, leaving 17 bases between them. Germline V gene data show CDR1 as MDHEN and CDR2 as SYDVKM. RNA, once extracted, was reverse transcribed into cDNA for use as the sequencing template. Assay used: immunoSEQ multiplex PCR; TCRdb lists only in-frame clones, some missing. The sample has around 100,000 clones, 55% seen once; the top ten hold roughly 8.8%. PBMCs, the starting material, were the source of sorted CD4+ and CD8+ T cells. Findings of the study overall: Elevated clonality characterized lesional scalp relative to normal scalp, particularly in alopecia totalis/universalis. Although TCR sharing was seen in mice, sharing across patients was less clear, possibly for HLA-related reasons. Sequence data from scalp samples additionally include resident alphabeta T cells of normal skin.

For this clone: Antigen: not known.

V is TRBV28 and J is TRBJ2-7; D gene uncertain. The material sequenced was CD4+ T cells sorted from blood. This receptor was taken from a human donor in good health. CDR3 amino acids: CASSLRWPTASYEQYF. The CDR3, as DNA: TGTGCCAGCAGTTTACGGTGGCCGACTGCGAGCTACGAGCAGTACTTC.